Below, 13 T cell receptor beta chains from the same sample are listed, as sequenced in a study of cytomegalovirus exposure and HLA in healthy donors. It was with 60 Vbeta and 13 Jbeta primers that the PCR ran. Clones were sequenced by immunoSEQ multiplex PCR, and TCRdb holds only the in-frame ones, with some missing. The profile shows 60,000 to 100,000 clones, 78% of them singletons. Sequenced input: PBMCs. Receptors originate from a male donor in good health and CMV-seropositive.

The DNA for the CDR3 is TGTGCCAGCAGAGAGGAACCGGGACAGGGTTCCTACGAGCAGTACTTC. This translates into CASREEPGQGSYEQYF. The chain recombines TRBV4-2 with TRBJ2-5; 9 nucleotides agree with TRBD1. With the DNA end fitting TRBJ2-7 better, the J assignment may be wrong. Per germline, CDR1 LGHNA and CDR2 YNFKEQ. This CDR3 has 16 amino acids.

This chain joins TRBV19 and TRBJ2-7, with 8 bases lining up with TRBD1. V was pared by 6 bases and J by 3 bases, with 4 bases of the junction left unmatched. The germline V gene has CDR1 LNHDA and CDR2 SQIVND (reference sequence). The CDR3 runs 13 residues. Here the CDR3 reads CASSPGQDYEQYF. The CDR3 DNA reads as TGTGCCAGTAGCCCGGGACAGGACTACGAGCAGTACTTC.

This clone was observed a handful of times. The rearrangement uses TRBV5-1 and TRBJ1-1, with 9 bases matching TRBD1. Losses at the gene ends were 4 bases for V and 0 bases for J; bases not matched to a gene: 4. CDR1 and CDR2 (germline): SGHRS, YFSETQ. This CDR3 contains 15 residues. Written as DNA, the CDR3 is TGCGCCAGCAGCGTGACAGGGGGGCTGAACACTGAAGCTTTCTTT. It codes for CASSVTGGLNTEAFF.

The rearrangement links TRBV10-3 to TRBJ2-3; D may be TRBD2 (7 bases). Germline V gene sequence: CDR1 ENHRY, CDR2 SYGVKD. The CDR3 is 16 residues long. V was pared by 0 bases and J by 9 bases, with 19 bases between. The CDR3 sequence: CAISESTRGGVDTQYF. CDR3 in DNA: TGTGCCATCAGTGAGTCGACTAGGGGGGGCGTCGACACGCAGTATTTT.

This clone was seen a handful of times. The V gene is TRBV11-3, the J gene TRBJ2-1, with TRBD2 matching 8 bases. The CDR3 extends over 16 amino acids. V shed 1 base, J shed 6 bases, and the junction held 8 bases outside the gene matches. Germline lookup yields CDR1 SGHNT and CDR2 YENEEA. The CDR3 bases are TGTGCCAGCAGCTTAGGCGACGGGGGGGCCGGCAATGAGCAGTTCTTC. Translated, it gives CASSLGDGGAGNEQFF.

The rearrangement uses TRBV6-5 and TRBJ1-5; weak D call: TRBD1 (5 bases). Trimming took off 7 bases at V and 1 base at J, with 11 bases between the two ends. The germline V gene encodes CDR1 MNHEY and CDR2 SVGAGI. The CDR3 covers 14 residues. This CDR3 reads CASKKTVSNQPQHF. The CDR3 DNA is TGTGCCAGCAAAAAGACAGTGAGCAATCAGCCCCAGCATTTT.

V usage is TRBV27 and J usage is TRBJ2-3; D gene unclear. The CDR3 has 13 residues. Germline CDR1 is MNHEY and CDR2 is SMNVEV (reference sequence). V was shortened by 6 bases and J by 4 bases, with 11 bases between the two germline ends. The DNA of the CDR3 is TGTGCCAGCAGCCATCGAGCCGCAGATACGCAGTATTTT. Translating it yields CASSHRAADTQYF.

The chain couples TRBV4-1 to TRBJ2-3; D gene ambiguous. V lost 6 bases and J lost 3, with 7 bases in between. CDR3 length equals 12 residues. Germline CDR1 and CDR2: MGHRA and YSYEKL. CDR3 DNA sequence: TGCGCCAGCAGTGGAGAAACAGATACGCAGTATTTT. Its protein is CASSGETDTQYF.

The chain carries TRBV13 and TRBJ2-7, with a tentative D call TRBD2 (5 bases). V was shortened by 2 bases and J by 4 bases, with 12 bases between the two germline ends. Per the germline V gene, CDR1 is PRHDT and CDR2 is FYEKMQ (reference sequence). The CDR3 is 14 amino acids. CDR3 amino acids: CASSLRGIRYEQYF. The CDR3 DNA reads as TGTGCCAGCAGCTTACGGGGAATCAGATACGAGCAGTACTTC.

The chain combines TRBV7-9 with TRBJ2-7; 9 bases are shared with TRBD1. Germline V gives CDR1 SEHNR, CDR2 FQNEAQ (reference sequence). The CDR3 is 16 amino acids. V trimming: 5 bases; J trimming: 5 bases; junction bases outside the gene matches: 13. The CDR3 loop reads CASSTPRDRAMNEQYF. CDR3 nucleotides: TGTGCCAGCAGCACACCCCGGGACAGGGCAATGAACGAGCAGTACTTC.

The chain is built from TRBV4-1 and TRBJ2-7, with 9 bases fitting TRBD2. V was pared by 4 bases and J by 4 bases, with 11 bases of the junction left unmatched. CDR3 length equals 16 residues. The germline CDR1 and CDR2 sequences are MGHRA and YSYEKL. The CDR3, as DNA: TGCGCCAGCAGCCCTGGGCGGGCTAGCGGGAATTACGAGCAGTACTTC. Translated: CASSPGRASGNYEQYF.

J is TRBJ2-2 and V is TRBV4-1; 16 bases align to TRBD2. Trimming at V came to 4 bases and at J to 6 bases, leaving 8 bases not matched to a gene. Germline assignment: CDR1 MGHRA and CDR2 YSYEKL. This CDR3 has 18 amino acids. CDR3 loop: CASSPGLAGGPLAGELFF. CDR3 nucleotide sequence: TGCGCCAGCAGCCCGGGACTAGCGGGAGGGCCTCTCGCCGGGGAGCTGTTTTTT.

This clone was detected only a few times. The chain links TRBV28 to TRBJ1-4, with no clear D. Between the trimmed V and J ends, which lost 3 bases and 0 bases, there was a span of 8 bases. The length of the CDR3 is 15 residues. Germline V lookup: CDR1 MDHEN, CDR2 SYDVKM. The CDR3 loop is CASSFSGTTNEKLFF. CDR3 DNA sequence: TGTGCCAGCAGTTTTTCCGGGACAACTAATGAAAAACTGTTTTTT. The whole variable domain, remainder taken from reference TRBV28 and TRBJ1-4, is DVKVTQSSRYLVKRTGEKVFLECVQDMDHENMFWYRQDPGLGLRLIYFSYDVKMKEKGDIPEGYSVSREKKERFSLILESASTNQTSMYLCASSFSGTTNEKLFFGSGTQLSVL.